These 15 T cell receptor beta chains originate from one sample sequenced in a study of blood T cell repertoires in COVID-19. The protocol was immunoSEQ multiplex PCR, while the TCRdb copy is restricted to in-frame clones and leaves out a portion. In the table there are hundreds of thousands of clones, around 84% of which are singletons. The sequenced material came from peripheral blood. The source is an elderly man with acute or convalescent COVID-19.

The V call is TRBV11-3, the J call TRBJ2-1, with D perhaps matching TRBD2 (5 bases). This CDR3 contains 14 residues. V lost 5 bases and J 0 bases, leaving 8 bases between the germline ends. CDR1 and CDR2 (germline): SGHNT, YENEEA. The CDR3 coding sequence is TGTGCCAGCAGCCTCGAGGGCTCCTACAATGAGCAGTTCTTC. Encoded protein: CASSLEGSYNEQFF.

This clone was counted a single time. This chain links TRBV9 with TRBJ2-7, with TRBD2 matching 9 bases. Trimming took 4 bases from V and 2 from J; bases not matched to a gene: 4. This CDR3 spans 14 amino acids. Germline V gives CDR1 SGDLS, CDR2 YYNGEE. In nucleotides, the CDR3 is TGTGCCAGCAGCTTTGCGGGGGGGGCCTACGAGCAGTACTTC. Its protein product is CASSFAGGAYEQYF.

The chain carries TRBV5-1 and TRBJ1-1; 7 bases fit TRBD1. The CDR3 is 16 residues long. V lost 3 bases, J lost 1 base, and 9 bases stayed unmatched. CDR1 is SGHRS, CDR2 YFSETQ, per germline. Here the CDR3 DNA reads TGCGCCAGCAGCTCAACGACAGGGAGAAAGAACACTGAAGCTTTCTTT. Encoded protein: CASSSTTGRKNTEAFF. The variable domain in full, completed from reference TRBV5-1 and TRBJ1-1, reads KAGVTQTPRYLIKTRGQQVTLSCSPISGHRSVSWYQQTPGQGLQFLFEYFSETQRNKGNFPGRFSGRQFSNSRSEMNVSTLELGDSALYLCASSSTTGRKNTEAFFGQGTRLTVV.

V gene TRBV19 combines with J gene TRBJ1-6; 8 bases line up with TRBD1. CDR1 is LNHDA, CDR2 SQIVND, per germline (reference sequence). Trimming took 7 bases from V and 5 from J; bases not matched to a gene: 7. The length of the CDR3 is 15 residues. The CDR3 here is CASKGDRRDNSPLHF. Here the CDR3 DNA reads TGTGCCAGTAAAGGGGACAGGAGGGATAATTCACCCCTCCACTTT.

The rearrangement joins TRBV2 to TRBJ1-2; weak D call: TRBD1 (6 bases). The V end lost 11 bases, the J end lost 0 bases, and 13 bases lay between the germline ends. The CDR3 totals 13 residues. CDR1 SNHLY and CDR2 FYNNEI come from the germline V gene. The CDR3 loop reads CAGTTGTNYGYTF. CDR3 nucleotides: TGTGCCGGGACAACAGGGACTAACTATGGCTACACCTTC.

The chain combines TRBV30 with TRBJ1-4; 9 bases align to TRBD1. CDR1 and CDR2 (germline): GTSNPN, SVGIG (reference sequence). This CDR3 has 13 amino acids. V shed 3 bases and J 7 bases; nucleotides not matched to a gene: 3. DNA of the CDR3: TGTGCCTGGAGAGTACAGGGGGCTGAAAAACTGTTTTTT. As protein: CAWRVQGAEKLFF.

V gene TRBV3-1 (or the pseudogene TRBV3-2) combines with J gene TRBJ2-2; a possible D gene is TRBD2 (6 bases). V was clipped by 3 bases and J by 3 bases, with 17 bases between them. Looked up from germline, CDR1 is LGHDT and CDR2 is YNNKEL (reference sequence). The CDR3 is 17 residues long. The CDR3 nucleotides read TGTGCCAGCAGCCACCCATCGGGCGGGAAGTACACCGGGGAGCTGTTTTTT. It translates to CASSHPSGGKYTGELFF.

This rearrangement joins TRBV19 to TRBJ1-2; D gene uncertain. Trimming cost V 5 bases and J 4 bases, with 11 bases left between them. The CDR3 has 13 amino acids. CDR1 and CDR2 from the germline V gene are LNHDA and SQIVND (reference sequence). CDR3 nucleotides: TGTGCCAGTAGTGCGGTCAGAGTCTATGGCTACACCTTC. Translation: CASSAVRVYGYTF.

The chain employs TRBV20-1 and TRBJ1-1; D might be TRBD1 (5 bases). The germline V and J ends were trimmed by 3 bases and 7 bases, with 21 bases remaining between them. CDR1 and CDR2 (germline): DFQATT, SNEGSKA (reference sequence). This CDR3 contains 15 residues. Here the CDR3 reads CSASLILGEGDEAFF. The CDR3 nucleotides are TGCAGTGCTAGTTTGATTTTAGGGGAGGGAGATGAAGCTTTCTTT.

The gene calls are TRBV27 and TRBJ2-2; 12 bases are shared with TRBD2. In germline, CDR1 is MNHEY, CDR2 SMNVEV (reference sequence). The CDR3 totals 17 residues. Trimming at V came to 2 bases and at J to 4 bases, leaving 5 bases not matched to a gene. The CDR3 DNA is TGTGCCAGCAGTTTAGTCGGACTAGCGGGAAGCACCGGGGAGCTGTTTTTT. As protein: CASSLVGLAGSTGELFF.

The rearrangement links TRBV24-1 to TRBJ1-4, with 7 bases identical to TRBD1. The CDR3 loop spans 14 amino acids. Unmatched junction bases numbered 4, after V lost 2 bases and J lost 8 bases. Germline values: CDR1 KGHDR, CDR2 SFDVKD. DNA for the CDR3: TGTGCCACCAGTGATTCAATGACAGGGGAAAAACTGTTTTTT. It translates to CATSDSMTGEKLFF.

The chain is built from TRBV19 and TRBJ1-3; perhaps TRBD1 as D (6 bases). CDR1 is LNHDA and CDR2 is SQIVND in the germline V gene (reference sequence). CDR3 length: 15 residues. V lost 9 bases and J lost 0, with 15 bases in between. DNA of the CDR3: TGTGCCAGCTCGAGGGGGGGGACCTCTGGAAACACCATATATTTT. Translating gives CASSRGGTSGNTIYF.

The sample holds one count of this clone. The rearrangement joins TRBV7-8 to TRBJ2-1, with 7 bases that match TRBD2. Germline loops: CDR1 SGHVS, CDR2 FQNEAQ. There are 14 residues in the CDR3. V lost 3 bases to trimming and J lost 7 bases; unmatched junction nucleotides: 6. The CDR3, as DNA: TGTGCCAGCAGCTTCGGCCTAGCGGAGAATGAGCAGTTCTTC. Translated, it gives CASSFGLAENEQFF.

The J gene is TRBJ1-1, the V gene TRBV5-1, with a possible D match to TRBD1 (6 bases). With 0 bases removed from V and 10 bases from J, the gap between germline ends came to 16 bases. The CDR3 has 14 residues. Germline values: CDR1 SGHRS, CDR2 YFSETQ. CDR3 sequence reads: CASSLVPAGVGAFF. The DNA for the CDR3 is TGCGCCAGCAGCTTGGTGCCCGCAGGGGTAGGAGCTTTCTTT.

The CDR3 DNA sequence: TGTGCCACCAGTCCGGAAGAGACCCAGTACTTC. It is translated as CATSPEETQYF. The chain combines TRBV24-1 with TRBJ2-5; D gene uncertain. The length of the CDR3 is 11 residues. Per the germline V gene, CDR1 is KGHDR and CDR2 is SFDVKD. V lost 6 bases and J lost 3, with 4 bases in between.